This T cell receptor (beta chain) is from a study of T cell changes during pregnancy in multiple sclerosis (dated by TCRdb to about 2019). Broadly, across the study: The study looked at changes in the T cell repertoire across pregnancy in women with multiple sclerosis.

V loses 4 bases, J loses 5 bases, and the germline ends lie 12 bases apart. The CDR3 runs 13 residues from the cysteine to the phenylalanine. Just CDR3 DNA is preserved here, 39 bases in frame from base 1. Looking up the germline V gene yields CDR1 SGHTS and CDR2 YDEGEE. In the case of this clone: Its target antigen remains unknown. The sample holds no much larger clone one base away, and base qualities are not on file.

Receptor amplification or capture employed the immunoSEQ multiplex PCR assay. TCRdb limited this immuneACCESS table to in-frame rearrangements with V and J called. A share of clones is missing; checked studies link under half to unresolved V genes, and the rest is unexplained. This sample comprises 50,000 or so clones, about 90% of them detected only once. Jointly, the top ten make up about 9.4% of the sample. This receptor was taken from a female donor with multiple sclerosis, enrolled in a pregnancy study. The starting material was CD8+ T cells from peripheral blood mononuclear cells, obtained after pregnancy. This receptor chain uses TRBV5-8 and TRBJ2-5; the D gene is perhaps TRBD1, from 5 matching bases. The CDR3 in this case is CASSTTGPETQYF. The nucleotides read TGTGCCAGCAGCACAACAGGCCCCGAGACCCAGTACTTC. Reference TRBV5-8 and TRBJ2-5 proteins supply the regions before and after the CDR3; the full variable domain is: EAGVTQSPTHLIKTRGQQATLRCSPISGHTSVYWYQQALGLGLQFLLWYDEGEERNRGNFPPRFSGRQFPNYSSELNVNALELEDSALYLCASSTTGPETQYFGPGTRLLVL.